The 12 T cell receptor beta chains in this list originate from one sample, sequenced in a study of blood T cells in healthy people across ages. For the second PCR, which ran for 7 to 11 cycles, a sample-barcoded 5' primer and a J-beta primer mix were used. A single record per CDR3 protein comes from TCRdb applying MiXCR to the 5' RACE reads. The sample includes approximately 810,000 distinct CDR3 sequences, approximately 35% of them seen just once. Sequencing was performed on blood. The receptor source for this set is a young man in good health.

This clonotype was seen only once. The rearrangement links TRBV12-3 or TRBV12-4 to TRBJ1-5; 8 nucleotides line up with TRBD1. V shed 11 bases, J shed 4 bases, and the junction held 16 bases outside the gene matches. The CDR3 has 16 residues. Here the CDR3 reads CAGFSTGDFSNQPQHF. The CDR3 nucleotides are TGTGCCGGCTTTTCGACAGGGGATTTTAGTAATCAGCCCCAGCATTTT.

This clonotype occurred a few times. The gene calls are TRBV11-2 and TRBJ2-1, with 13 positions matching TRBD2. The germline gives CDR1 SGHAT, CDR2 FQNNGV. The CDR3 consists of 15 residues. The V gene end was trimmed by 4 bases and the J gene end by 9 bases; junction bases not matched to a gene: 6. CDR3 in amino acids: CASSSLAGGLVEQFF. CDR3 in DNA: TGTGCCAGCAGCTCACTAGCGGGGGGGCTGGTTGAGCAGTTCTTC. Full variable domain (outside the CDR3, taken from reference TRBV11-2 and TRBJ2-1): EAGVAQSPRYKIIEKRQSVAFWCNPISGHATLYWYQQILGQGPKLLIQFQNNGVVDDSQLPKDRFSAERLKGVDSTLKIQPAKLEDSAVYLCASSSLAGGLVEQFFGPGTRLTVL.

In its sample, this clonotype was seen many times. The chain combines TRBV6-4 with TRBJ1-6; D gene ambiguous. Germline assignment: CDR1 MRHNA and CDR2 SNTAGT. The V end lost 2 bases, the J end lost 5 bases, and 4 bases lay between the germline ends. The CDR3 length is 13 residues. The CDR3 is CASSDRDNSPLHF. The DNA for the CDR3 is TGTGCCAGCAGTGACAGGGATAATTCACCCCTCCACTTT.

The chain combines TRBV5-1 with TRBJ2-5; unclear D gene. This CDR3 spans 16 amino acids. Germline lookup yields CDR1 SGHRS and CDR2 YFSETQ. V lost 0 bases to trimming and J lost 11 bases, with 23 bases between them. CDR3 region: CASSLGGRSSYNEQYF. For the CDR3, the DNA is TGCGCCAGCAGCTTGGGAGGCAGGAGCTCCTACAATGAGCAGTACTTC. The full variable domain, completed using reference TRBV5-1 and TRBJ2-5, is KAGVTQTPRYLIKTRGQQVTLSCSPISGHRSVSWYQQTPGQGLQFLFEYFSETQRNKGNFPGRFSGRQFSNSRSEMNVSTLELGDSALYLCASSLGGRSSYNEQYFGPGTRLLVL.

In regard to this clonotype: The germline gene is not matched at one end of the junction; a read error may be the cause. This sequence joins TRBV5-1 and TRBJ2-5, with 8 bases matching TRBD1. The end of the DNA aligns better with TRBJ2-7, so the J call may be wrong. This CDR3 spans 15 amino acids. Per the germline V gene, CDR1 is SGHRS and CDR2 is YFSETQ. CDR3 amino acids: CAGSYRGDVPYEQYF. The DNA of the CDR3 is TGCGCCGGCAGCTACAGGGGGGACGTTCCCTACGAGCAGTACTTC.

The rearrangement links TRBV18 to TRBJ1-1; D might be TRBD1 (5 bases). Germline V gene data show CDR1 as KGHSH and CDR2 as LQKENI. Trimming removed 2 bases at V and 4 bases at J, with 14 bases between. This CDR3 comprises 15 residues. CDR3 coding DNA: TGTGCCAGCTCACCAAGAAAGGGGTCTAGCACTGAAGCTTTCTTT. This codes for CASSPRKGSSTEAFF. Complete variable domain (other parts from reference TRBV18 and TRBJ1-1): NAGVMQNPRHLVRRRGQEARLRCSPMKGHSHVYWYRQLPEEGLKFMVYLQKENIIDESGMPKERFSAEFPKEGPSILRIQQVVRGDSAAYFCASSPRKGSSTEAFFGQGTRLTVV.

This chain uses TRBV27 with TRBJ1-6; TRBD1 agrees at 7 bases. V dropped 5 bases and J dropped 6; count of bases not matched to a gene: 4. The CDR3 consists of 14 residues. The germline V gene has CDR1 MNHEY and CDR2 SMNVEV (reference sequence). As DNA, the CDR3 is TGTGCCAGCAGTGTACAGGGGTCTAATTCACCCCTCCACTTT. It encodes CASSVQGSNSPLHF.

This clonotype was detected many times. The V call is TRBV12-3 or TRBV12-4, the J call TRBJ2-3, with 9 bases lining up with TRBD2. This CDR3 is built from 14 residues. With 6 bases clipped from V and 1 base from J, the junction kept 2 bases outside the gene matches. The CDR3, as DNA: TGTGCCAGCAGGATAGCGGGGGGCACAGATACGCAGTATTTT. It specifies CASRIAGGTDTQYF.

In its sample, this clonotype was seen a few times. This chain uses TRBV12-5 with TRBJ2-5; D gene ambiguous. V dropped 0 bases and J dropped 4 bases, with 6 bases sitting between them. Germline CDR1 and CDR2: LGHNT and FRNRAP. The CDR3 sequence is 13 residues long. For the CDR3, the DNA is TGTGCTAGTGGTTTGGTAGCCGTAGAGACCCAGTACTTC. Its protein product is CASGLVAVETQYF.

This clonotype appeared a few times. The rearrangement links TRBV4-3 to TRBJ1-5; TRBD1 might be the D (5 bases). The germline CDR1 and CDR2 sequences are LGHNA and YSLEER. The V gene lost 4 bases and the J gene lost 5 bases, with 15 bases spanning the gap. CDR3 length: 15 residues. The CDR3 protein is CASSLRRGYDQPQHF. In DNA, the CDR3 is TGCGCCAGCAGCCTCCGTCGGGGGTACGATCAGCCCCAGCATTTT.

This clonotype was found a few times. This chain links TRBV5-1 with TRBJ2-7, with 10 positions matching TRBD1. This CDR3 is built from 15 residues. Per germline, CDR1 SGHRS and CDR2 YFSETQ. The junction had 10 bases not matched to a gene; V was cut back by 4 bases and J by 6 bases. DNA of the CDR3: TGCGCCAGCAGCCATAGACAGGGGGCACCCTCCGAGCAGTACTTC. Translation: CASSHRQGAPSEQYF.

This clonotype was picked up a small number of times. J is TRBJ1-5 and V is TRBV28; D is possibly TRBD1 (6 bases). The CDR3 is 16 residues long. Germline V gives CDR1 MDHEN, CDR2 SYDVKM. V was trimmed by 7 bases and J by 0 bases, leaving 16 bases between them. This CDR3 reads CASTILTGYSNQPQHF. DNA of the CDR3: TGTGCCAGCACTATTTTGACAGGCTATAGCAATCAGCCCCAGCATTTT.